The entry below describes one TCR beta chain. This entry comes from a study of T-cell memory formation after mild COVID-19. TCRdb re-derived calls from the 5' RACE reads in MiXCR, one entry per CDR3 protein. The data contain almost 550,000 distinct CDR3 sequences, over 20% of them singletons. The V and J ends lost 0 bases and 2 bases respectively, with 8 bases between them. Germline V gene data show CDR1 as MNHEY and CDR2 as SVGAGI. This CDR3 is built from 14 residues. Input material: PBMCs or a T cell subset sorted from them (not recorded which). The chain combines TRBV6-5 with TRBJ2-7, with D tentatively TRBD2 (6 bases). The sequence derives from an adult woman who had mild COVID-19 (a few samples of this study predate the infection). Cell type and time point are not known. In nucleotides, the CDR3 is TGTGCCAGCAGTTACTCTCCGGGGGCCTACGAGCAGTACTTC. Its protein product is CASSYSPGAYEQYF.